These T cell receptor beta chains were read from a single sample in a study of cytomegalovirus exposure and HLA in healthy donors. Clones were sequenced by immunoSEQ multiplex PCR, and TCRdb holds only the in-frame ones, with some missing. Of about 140,000 clones in the sample, roughly two thirds were seen once. The sample comprised PBMCs. Source of these receptors: a woman between 40 and 50 years old in good health and CMV-seronegative. Each CDR3 is given with its conserved first and last residue.

TRBV4-2	TRBJ2-7	CASSQDTGFNERYF
TRBV6-1	TRBJ1-2	CASSEAGVYGYTF
TRBV5-6	TRBJ1-1	CASSKLDRLNTEAFF
TRBV19	TRBJ1-1	CASSIGHTGVFEAFF
TRBV27	TRBJ2-5	CASSRQGVETQYF
TRBV5-1	TRBJ2-2	CASSLLVQELNTGELFF
TRBV7-8	TRBJ1-1	CASSPHSTEAFF
TRBV28	TRBJ1-2	CASSLSRVGYGYTF
TRBV7-8	TRBJ2-5	CASSLWGRGRDFHRETQYF
TRBV18	TRBJ2-6	CASSPGLAGGSPSGANVLTF
TRBV9	TRBJ2-3	CASSVTGGEDTQYF
TRBV6-1	TRBJ2-5	CASSEVLAGAGGAQYF
TRBV9	TRBJ2-2	CASSDPGGANTGELFF
TRBV9	TRBJ1-5	CASSVAGVGQPQHF
TRBV6-6	TRBJ1-2	CASSSPSLTNYGYTF
TRBV4-3	TRBJ2-2	CASSQDGSSRRGLFF
TRBV9	TRBJ2-3	CASSPRGTTDTQYF
TRBV5-4	TRBJ2-1	CASSPRGTYNEQFF
TRBV6-1	TRBJ1-5	CASSEEAGIQPQHF
TRBV12-5	TRBJ2-5	CASGVSGGKRTQYF
TRBV19	TRBJ1-1	CASIQDRGRSEAFF
TRBV18	TRBJ1-3	CASSPGTAGNTIYF
TRBV19	TRBJ1-1	CASSSQEGHMNTEAFF
TRBV12-5	TRBJ1-1	CASGLVPPGSEAFF
TRBV15	TRBJ2-5	CATSKFRDSERGAQYF
TRBV15	TRBJ2-5	CATSRDPRLGETQYF
TRBV6-5	TRBJ1-5	CASSYGQSNQPQHF
TRBV7-6	TRBJ2-5	CASSLGQGEETQYF
TRBV4-1	TRBJ2-5	CASSKGQLETQYF
TRBV19	TRBJ2-5	CASSIGTSVETQYF
TRBV16	TRBJ2-3	CASSLNRGQGAQYF
TRBV18	TRBJ1-3	CASSRDRTPSGNTIYF
TRBV2	TRBJ2-1	CASSPDRNNEQFF
TRBV7-6	TRBJ2-3	CASSLEASGATDTQYF
TRBV5-1	TRBJ2-5	CASSQGLAGGQETQYF
TRBV19	TRBJ1-2	CASRFIGYTF
TRBV19	TRBJ2-1	CASSIDRLEEQFF
TRBV19	TRBJ1-5	CASSIWGQGQPQHF
TRBV9	TRBJ1-5	CASSEILSYDSPPGPQHF
TRBV6-1	TRBJ1-5	CASRHSNQPQHF
TRBV7-9	TRBJ2-1	CSSSSRQTQDSYNEQFF
TRBV19	TRBJ2-1	CASRELAGRNNEQFF
TRBV6-6	TRBJ2-7	CASRPGGSSYEQYF
TRBV7-6	TRBJ1-6	CASSLDEDPNSPLHF
TRBV28	TRBJ1-6	CASSADKSSYNSPLHF
TRBV4-1	TRBJ2-1	CASSRSGGADNEQFF
TRBV19	TRBJ1-2	CARIQKANYGYTF
TRBV19	TRBJ1-2	CASIGPGGLPGYGYTF
TRBV15	TRBJ2-1	CATSRDQWGSPSFNEQFF
TRBV7-9	TRBJ2-5	CASSQRSSGEETQYF
TRBV4-1	TRBJ2-3	CASSQAEGQVFDTQYF
TRBV14	TRBJ1-1	CASSQDPGIWTAASEAFF
TRBV19	TRBJ1-1	CASSIGQYGNTEAFF
TRBV6-5	TRBJ2-1	CASSPTSGGVVFF